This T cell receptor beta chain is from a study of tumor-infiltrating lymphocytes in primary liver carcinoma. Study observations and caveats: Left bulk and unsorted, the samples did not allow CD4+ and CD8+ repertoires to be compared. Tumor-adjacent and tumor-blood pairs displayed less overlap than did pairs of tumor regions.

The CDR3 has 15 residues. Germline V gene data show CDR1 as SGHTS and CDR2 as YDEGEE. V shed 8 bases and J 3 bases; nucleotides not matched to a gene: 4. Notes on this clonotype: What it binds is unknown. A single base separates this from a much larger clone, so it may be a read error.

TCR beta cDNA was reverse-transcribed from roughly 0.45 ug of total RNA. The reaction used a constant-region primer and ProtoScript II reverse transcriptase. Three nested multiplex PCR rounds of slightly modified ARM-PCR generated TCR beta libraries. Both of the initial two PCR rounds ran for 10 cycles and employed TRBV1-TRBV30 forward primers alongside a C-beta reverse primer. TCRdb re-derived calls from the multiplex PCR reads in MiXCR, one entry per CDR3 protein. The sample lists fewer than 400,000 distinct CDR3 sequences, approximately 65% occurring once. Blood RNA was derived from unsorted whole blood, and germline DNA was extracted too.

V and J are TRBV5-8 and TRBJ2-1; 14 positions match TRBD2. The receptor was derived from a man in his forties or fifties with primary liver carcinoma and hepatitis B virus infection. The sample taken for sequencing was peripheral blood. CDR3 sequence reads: CARKGLAGVYNEQFF. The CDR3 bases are TGTGCCAGGAAGGGACTAGCGGGAGTCTACAATGAGCAGTTCTTC.